The present T cell receptor beta chain was sequenced within a study of shared clonotypes between healthy human individuals. This clone appeared a single time. Sequencing was performed with immunoSEQ multiplex PCR; in TCRdb, only in-frame clones are kept and a portion is missing. The profile shows approximately 600,000 clones, 85% to 95% of them singletons. The naive CD8 fraction comprised CD45RO-negative cells positively selected for CCR7 and excluded terminally differentiated effector memory CD45RA+ cells. Donation came from healthy HIV-negative adults that had no recent acute infections or vaccinations. The origin of this receptor is a woman aged 25-40 years in good health. The sample comprised naive CD8+ T cells sorted from blood.

The CDR3 sequence: CASTPMSNRDEKLFF. CDR3 nucleotide sequence: TGCGCCAGCACGCCAATGAGTAATCGGGATGAAAAACTGTTTTTT. This chain links TRBV4-1 with TRBJ1-4; the D is unclear. This CDR3 is 15 amino acids long. The V gene's germline CDR1 is MGHRA and CDR2 YSYEKL. V lost 7 bases and J 6 bases, leaving 18 bases between the germline ends.